The 18 T cell receptor beta chains listed next were all sequenced from one sample in a study of blood T cell repertoires in COVID-19. The assay was immunoSEQ multiplex PCR, and TCRdb's table has in-frame clones only and misses some. The sample lists about 180,000 clones; 88% were seen once. Sequenced sample: PBMCs or T cells enriched from blood (not recorded which). The receptors come from a woman aged 18-35 years who had recovered from COVID-19.

The chain links TRBV4-3 to TRBJ1-2; D is uncertain. The CDR3 is 14 residues long. CDR1 LGHNA and CDR2 YSLEER come from the germline V gene. Trimming removed 0 bases at V and 6 bases at J, with 11 bases between. DNA of the CDR3: TGCGCCAGCAGCCAAGAGACGGTGGAGGATGGCTACACCTTC. Its translation is CASSQETVEDGYTF.

This clone was observed once. The chain's CDR3 is CAWSVQGVTEAFF. The CDR3, as DNA: TGTGCCTGGAGTGTACAGGGAGTGACTGAAGCTTTCTTT. V gene TRBV30 combines with J gene TRBJ1-1; a weak D match, TRBD1 (6 bases). Trimming removed 0 bases from V and 5 bases from J, with 10 bases in between. This CDR3 has 13 residues. Germline CDR1 and CDR2: GTSNPN and SVGIG (reference sequence).

This clone was seen only once. The chain recombines TRBV19 with TRBJ1-3; the match to TRBD1 covers 7 bases. The junction had 7 bases not matched to a gene; V was cut back by 5 bases and J by 0 bases. The CDR3 consists of 16 residues. The V gene's germline CDR1 is LNHDA and CDR2 SQIVND (reference sequence). The CDR3 reads CASSLGQTGSGNTIYF. CDR3 sequence (DNA): TGTGCCAGTAGTTTGGGACAGACCGGCTCTGGAAACACCATATATTTT.

The chain carries TRBV7-2 and TRBJ1-2; 7 bases are a match to TRBD1. The CDR3 runs 13 residues. From germline, CDR1 is SGHTA and CDR2 FQGNSA. V dropped 6 bases and J dropped 3; count of bases not matched to a gene: 4. CDR3 coding DNA: TGTGCCAGCAGTCCTGGGACAGACTATGGCTACACCTTC. Its translation is CASSPGTDYGYTF.

Written as DNA, the CDR3 is TGTGCCATCAGTGAAGGGACAGGGGGAACAGATACGCAGTATTTT. It specifies CAISEGTGGTDTQYF. This sequence joins TRBV10-3 and TRBJ2-3; 11 bases are a match to TRBD1. The CDR3 covers 15 residues. With 3 bases clipped from V and 3 bases from J, the junction kept 2 bases outside the gene matches. Germline V gene sequence: CDR1 ENHRY, CDR2 SYGVKD.

In DNA, the CDR3 is TGTGCCAGCAGCCGCAGATTACAGGTGCGCGAGCAGTACTTC. As protein: CASSRRLQVREQYF. The genes are TRBV13 and TRBJ2-7; D possibly corresponds to TRBD1 (5 bases). The CDR3 has 14 amino acids. Trimming removed 5 bases from V and 6 bases from J, with 17 bases in between. Germline V gene sequence: CDR1 PRHDT, CDR2 FYEKMQ (reference sequence).

The genes are TRBV19 and TRBJ2-2; TRBD2 agrees at 8 bases. Trimming cost V 10 bases and J 2 bases; bases outside gene matches: 6. The CDR3 totals 14 residues. The V gene's germline CDR1 is LNHDA and CDR2 SQIVND (reference sequence). The CDR3 region is CATRGLVNTGELFF. The CDR3 region has the DNA TGTGCCACTAGGGGACTAGTAAACACCGGGGAGCTGTTTTTT.

The genes are TRBV6-6 and TRBJ1-6; 11 nucleotides line up with TRBD1. This CDR3 has 16 residues. The germline gives CDR1 MNHNY, CDR2 SVGAGI (reference sequence). V shed 5 bases and J 10 bases; nucleotides not matched to a gene: 10. The CDR3 coding sequence is TGTGCCAGCAGTCTTAATCCGGGACAGGGGGGATCACCCCTCCACTTT. Amino acids: CASSLNPGQGGSPLHF.

V gene TRBV5-1 combines with J gene TRBJ1-2; unclear D gene. Per the germline V gene, CDR1 is SGHRS and CDR2 is YFSETQ. The CDR3 contains 14 residues. The V and J ends lost 0 bases and 6 bases respectively, with 12 bases between them. CDR3 sequence: CASSLDNINHGYTF. The CDR3 coding sequence is TGCGCCAGCAGCTTGGACAATATCAACCATGGCTACACCTTC.

The chain joins TRBV3-1 (or the pseudogene TRBV3-2) to TRBJ2-1; TRBD2 aligns across 11 bases. The CDR3 loop spans 15 amino acids. Germline values: CDR1 LGHDT, CDR2 YNNKEL (reference sequence). Unmatched junction bases numbered 8, after V lost 3 bases and J lost 10 bases. This CDR3 reads CASSQVAGGCLEQFF. CDR3 DNA: TGTGCCAGCAGCCAGGTAGCGGGGGGGTGCCTAGAGCAGTTCTTC.

The V call is TRBV29-1, the J call TRBJ1-2; D is perhaps TRBD1 (5 bases). The CDR3 loop spans 18 amino acids. Trimming shortened V by 4 bases and J by 0 bases, and 24 bases separated the two germline ends. The germline CDR1 and CDR2 sequences are SQVTM and ANQGSEA. CDR3 in amino acids: CSVVILSGLNLPNYGYTF. The DNA for the CDR3 is TGCAGCGTTGTTATTCTGTCGGGACTTAATCTTCCTAACTATGGCTACACCTTC.

This clone was recorded a few times. The chain carries TRBV7-9 and TRBJ2-1, with D possibly being TRBD2 (6 bases). The length of the CDR3 is 16 residues. V was cut by 5 bases and J by 0 bases, with 14 bases left in between. Looked up from germline, CDR1 is SEHNR and CDR2 is FQNEAQ (reference sequence). This CDR3 is CASSLWGDFSYNEQFF. DNA of the CDR3: TGTGCCAGCAGCCTTTGGGGGGACTTCTCCTACAATGAGCAGTTCTTC.

DNA for the CDR3: TGTGCCAGCAGCATACGAGCGGGGGGGCTGGAAGATACGCAGTATTTT. Translation gives CASSIRAGGLEDTQYF. The chain employs TRBV11-3 and TRBJ2-3; 10 bases line up with TRBD2. CDR3 length: 16 residues. The V and J ends lost 5 bases and 5 bases, in that order; junction bases with no gene match: 10. Germline loops: CDR1 SGHNT, CDR2 YENEEA.

The V call is TRBV20-1, the J call TRBJ2-3; D is uncertain. This CDR3 has 10 amino acids. V lost 6 bases to trimming and J lost 8 bases, with 9 bases between them. Germline V gene sequence: CDR1 DFQATT, CDR2 SNEGSKA (reference sequence). CDR3 in amino acids: CSASTGTQYF. In DNA form, the CDR3 reads TGCAGTGCATCTACGGGTACGCAGTATTTT.

The chain couples TRBV13 to TRBJ1-3, with 8 bases aligning to TRBD1. The CDR3 totals 16 residues. Trimming cost V 1 base and J 4 bases; bases outside gene matches: 6. Germline CDR1 PRHDT, CDR2 FYEKMQ (reference sequence). CDR3 coding DNA: TGTGCCAGCAGCTTAGAACAGGGGGTAGGAGGAAACACCATATATTTT. It specifies CASSLEQGVGGNTIYF.

The chain uses TRBV2 and TRBJ1-6; no clear D gene. V was cut by 1 base and J by 7 bases, with 5 bases left in between. Germline loops: CDR1 SNHLY, CDR2 FYNNEI. The CDR3 is made up of 13 amino acids. The CDR3 protein is CASSEVRNSPLHF. The CDR3 DNA reads TGTGCCAGCAGTGAAGTCCGGAATTCACCCCTCCACTTT.

This clone was counted only a few times. The genes are TRBV6-5 and TRBJ2-7, with D possibly TRBD2 on 5 matching bases. CDR3 size: 11 residues. In germline, CDR1 is MNHEY, CDR2 SVGAGI. V was pared by 2 bases and J by 6 bases, with 5 bases between. The CDR3 coding sequence is TGTGCCAGCAGTTACGAGGGCGAGCAGTACTTC. Protein product: CASSYEGEQYF.

In this sample, this clone turned up once. This sequence joins TRBV10-3 and TRBJ2-1; a possible D gene is TRBD2 (5 bases). The CDR3 spans 11 residues. From germline, CDR1 is ENHRY and CDR2 SYGVKD. The ends were cut back, 7 bases at V and 8 bases at J, with 9 bases in the middle. CDR3 coding DNA: TGTGCCATCATGGAGGTGGATGAGCAGTTCTTC. Protein sequence: CAIMEVDEQFF.